This T cell receptor (beta chain) was identified during a study of T cells in Graves' hyperthyroidism and ophthalmopathy. Fresh peripheral blood, approximately 10 ml, yielded the PBMCs. What was amplified from RNA transcripts were TCR beta CDR3 regions. The HTBI primer set drove a first-round RT-PCR of the TCR CDR3. TCRdb independently ran MiXCR on the multiplex PCR reads; one entry per CDR3 protein. Of hundreds of thousands of distinct CDR3 sequences in the sample, 15% to 20% were seen once. In its sample, this clonotype was seen many times. Sequencing was carried out using blood. The origin of this receptor is a woman aged 18 to 35 with Graves' hyperthyroidism.

CDR3 DNA sequence: TGTGCCAGCAGCGAAGACAGGGCTTTCGGCTACACCTTC. This gives the protein CASSEDRAFGYTF. This chain uses TRBV7-3 with TRBJ1-2; 7 nucleotides agree with TRBD1. Looked up from germline, CDR1 is SGHTA and CDR2 is FQGTGA. The CDR3 length is 13 residues. The V gene end was trimmed by 5 bases and the J gene end by 8 bases; junction bases not matched to a gene: 8.